The clone carrying this TCR beta chain has only a few counts. The data are from a study of T-cell memory formation after mild COVID-19. Amplification by 5'RACE using constant-segment primers produced TCR alpha and TCR beta cDNA libraries that carried sample barcodes and UMIs. TCRdb itself ran the 5' RACE reads through MiXCR, one entry per CDR3 protein. The top ten hold around 21% of the sample, which has 350,000 to 400,000 distinct CDR3 sequences, approximately 14% seen once. The receptor was derived from a man aged 18 to 30 who had mild COVID-19 (a few samples of this study predate the infection). Cell type and time point are not known. Sequenced sample: PBMCs or a T cell subset sorted from them (not recorded which).

The CDR3, as DNA: TGTGCCAGCAGTTTAGGCGGGGGCCCAAAACTGTTTTTT. Translated, it gives CASSLGGGPKLFF. The rearrangement uses TRBV12-3 or TRBV12-4 and TRBJ1-4; the D gene is possibly TRBD1 (6 bases). The CDR3 has 13 amino acids. Trimming took 1 base from V and 10 from J, leaving 10 bases between them.